The rows below give T cell receptor beta chains drawn from one sample of a study of blood T cell repertoires in COVID-19. Sequencing was performed with immunoSEQ multiplex PCR; in TCRdb, only in-frame clones are kept and a portion is missing. Of about 62,000 clones listed, about nine tenths were seen once; the top ten hold under 1.5%. The source material was peripheral blood. The origin of the receptors is a woman aged 80 or over with acute or convalescent COVID-19. Both conserved end residues are part of each CDR3. The D gene is left open where the match is weak. Size is stated for part of the rows, as once, few or many counts, or as a class when the clone is expanded.

V,size,D,J,DNA,CDR3
TRBV5-4,.,TRBD1,TRBJ2-6,TGTGCCAGCAGCTTGCCGGGACAGGGGGGCTCTGGGGCCAACGTCCTGACTTTC,CASSLPGQGGSGANVLTF
TRBV25-1,.,TRBD2,TRBJ2-5,TGTGCCAGCAGTGATACTAGCGGGGCGGAAGAGACCCAGTACTTC,CASSDTSGAEETQYF
TRBV4-1,.,.,TRBJ2-5,TGCGCCAGCAGCCAAGAAGGGGCTCAGGGGTCAGGGCGGGAGACCCAGTACTTC,CASSQEGAQGSGRETQYF
TRBV4-1,.,TRBD2,TRBJ2-2,TGCGCCAGCAGCCAGTCGGGACTAACGAACACCGGGGAGCTGTTTTTT,CASSQSGLTNTGELFF
TRBV27,.,TRBD2,TRBJ2-3,TGTGCCAGCAGTCCACCCCGGGGGGGCGCAGATACGCAGTATTTT,CASSPPRGGADTQYF
TRBV29-1,.,.,TRBJ2-1,TGCAGCGGGCAGGGGAGAGGGCACAATGAGCAGTTCTTC,CSGQGRGHNEQFF
TRBV27,.,.,TRBJ2-1,TGTGCCAGCAGTTTAGCGGGGAGCTCCTACAATGAGCAGTTCTTC,CASSLAGSSYNEQFF
TRBV9,.,TRBD1,TRBJ1-6,TGTGCCAGCAGCCCCGGGACAGGCGGGCTTAATTCACCCCTCCACTTT,CASSPGTGGLNSPLHF
TRBV4-3,.,TRBD2,TRBJ2-1,TGCGCCAGCAGCCAAGATTTAGCGGGGGTCAACATGGGGAATGAGCAGTTCTTC,CASSQDLAGVNMGNEQFF
TRBV6-2/TRBV6-3,once,TRBD2,TRBJ2-7,TGTGCCAGCAGTAATAGCGGGGGATACGAGCAGTACTTC,CASSNSGGYEQYF
TRBV30,.,TRBD1,TRBJ2-7,TGTGCCTGGGAGACAGGGCCCGAGCAGTACTTC,CAWETGPEQYF
TRBV30,.,TRBD1,TRBJ1-4,TGTGCCTGGAGTGCCAGGGGGGCAACTAATGAAAAACTGTTTTTT,CAWSARGATNEKLFF
TRBV2,.,TRBD2,TRBJ2-1,TGTGCCAGCAGTCTAGCGGGAGATTTCAATGAGCAGTTCTTC,CASSLAGDFNEQFF
TRBV12-3/TRBV12-4,.,TRBD1,TRBJ1-1,TGTGCCAGCAGTTACAGGGGGAACACTGAAGCTTTCTTT,CASSYRGNTEAFF
TRBV24-1,.,.,TRBJ2-3,TGTGCCACCAGTGACCCAACCAGGGGAGCCACAGATACGCAGTATTTT,CATSDPTRGATDTQYF
TRBV14,once,.,TRBJ1-1,TGTGCCAGCAGCCTATTACAGGGTAGGGAAGCTTTCTTT,CASSLLQGREAFF